Each of the 17 T cell receptor beta chains below was sequenced from the same sample in a study of blood T cell repertoires in COVID-19. Profiled with immunoSEQ multiplex PCR; TCRdb holds only in-frame clones, not every one. Of about 130,000 clones in the sample, roughly 86% were seen once. The sequencing input was peripheral blood. Source of these receptors: a human donor in a cohort sampled during active COVID-19.

The chain is built from TRBV13 and TRBJ2-3; 10 positions agree with TRBD2. This CDR3 comprises 19 residues. V was pared by 5 bases and J by 5 bases, with 19 bases of the junction left unmatched. CDR1 and CDR2 (germline): PRHDT, FYEKMQ (reference sequence). The CDR3 region is CASSTPALAGATQGDTQYF. DNA for the CDR3: TGTGCCAGCAGCACACCCGCTCTAGCGGGGGCCACCCAGGGAGATACGCAGTATTTT.

V gene TRBV11-2 combines with J gene TRBJ1-5; 10 bases agree with TRBD1. This CDR3 is built from 14 residues. Germline CDR1 reads SGHAT; CDR2 reads FQNNGV. V lost 1 base and J lost 7; bases outside the gene matches: 1. CDR3 in amino acids: CASSLGDRGQPQHF. CDR3 nucleotides: TGTGCCAGCAGCTTAGGGGACAGGGGACAGCCCCAGCATTTT.

CDR3 nucleotide sequence: TGTGCCAGCTCACCACTACCGGGACACACGTCAACTAATGAAAAACTGTTTTTT. It codes for CASSPLPGHTSTNEKLFF. The chain employs TRBV18 and TRBJ1-4; D possibly corresponds to TRBD1 (6 bases). The CDR3 extends over 18 amino acids. CDR1 is KGHSH and CDR2 is LQKENI in the germline V gene. The V end was cut by 1 base, the J end by 0 bases, with 15 bases between.

This clone occurred a few times. The chain joins TRBV6-5 to TRBJ2-7; possibly TRBD1 for D (6 bases). The CDR3 is 14 amino acids. Germline CDR1 reads MNHEY; CDR2 reads SVGAGI. V gave up 10 bases and J gave up 3 bases, with 19 bases separating them. The CDR3 protein is CATGQNRDDYEQYF. Written as DNA, the CDR3 is TGTGCCACTGGGCAGAACAGGGATGACTACGAGCAGTACTTC.

The table lists this clone with a few counts. The J gene is TRBJ1-6, the V gene TRBV6-6, with D uncertain. The CDR3 consists of 15 residues. V was clipped by 5 bases and J by 6 bases, with 14 bases between them. The germline V gene has CDR1 MNHNY and CDR2 SVGAGI (reference sequence). CDR3 region: CASSDPGGGNSPLHF. CDR3 bases: TGTGCCAGCAGTGATCCGGGAGGAGGTAATTCACCCCTCCACTTT.

The chain joins TRBV2 to TRBJ2-7; D unresolved. CDR1 and CDR2 from the germline V gene are SNHLY and FYNNEI. This CDR3 has 13 amino acids. The ends were cut back, 6 bases at V and 0 bases at J, with 9 bases in the middle. The CDR3, as DNA: TGTGCCAGCAGGGGCGAGAGCTCCTACGAGCAGTACTTC. Residues: CASRGESSYEQYF.

The J gene is TRBJ2-7, the V gene TRBV9; TRBD1 aligns across 10 bases. The CDR3 sequence is 16 residues long. Germline assignment: CDR1 SGDLS and CDR2 YYNGEE. J gave up 2 bases and V 0 bases, and 5 bases lay outside the gene matches. CDR3 sequence: CASSVASGQGAYEQYF. The DNA for the CDR3 is TGTGCCAGCAGCGTAGCCTCCGGACAGGGGGCCTACGAGCAGTACTTC. Drawing the rest from reference TRBV9 and TRBJ2-7, the complete variable domain is DSGVTQTPKHLITATGQRVTLRCSPRSGDLSVYWYQQSLDQGLQFLIQYYNGEERAKGNILERFSAQQFPDLHSELNLSSLELGDSALYFCASSVASGQGAYEQYFGPGTRLTVT.

This chain joins TRBV5-1 and TRBJ1-1; the D gene is possibly TRBD1 (5 bases). CDR1 SGHRS and CDR2 YFSETQ come from the germline V gene. Trimming shortened V by 0 bases and J by 1 base, and 7 bases separated the two germline ends. This CDR3 has 14 amino acids. The CDR3 reads CASSLGGRNTEAFF. CDR3 nucleotides: TGCGCCAGCAGCTTGGGGGGCAGGAACACTGAAGCTTTCTTT. Based on the CDR3 plus reference TRBV5-1 and TRBJ1-1, the full variable domain is KAGVTQTPRYLIKTRGQQVTLSCSPISGHRSVSWYQQTPGQGLQFLFEYFSETQRNKGNFPGRFSGRQFSNSRSEMNVSTLELGDSALYLCASSLGGRNTEAFFGQGTRLTVV.

The rearrangement uses TRBV5-1 and TRBJ2-5; the D gene is possibly TRBD1 (6 bases). V lost 0 bases to trimming and J lost 4 bases, with 13 bases between them. This CDR3 is built from 15 residues. Germline V gives CDR1 SGHRS, CDR2 YFSETQ. The CDR3 loop reads CASSLDVGTLETQYF. CDR3 DNA sequence: TGCGCCAGCAGCTTGGATGTAGGGACACTAGAGACCCAGTACTTC. Supplemented by reference TRBV5-1 and TRBJ2-5, the full variable domain reads KAGVTQTPRYLIKTRGQQVTLSCSPISGHRSVSWYQQTPGQGLQFLFEYFSETQRNKGNFPGRFSGRQFSNSRSEMNVSTLELGDSALYLCASSLDVGTLETQYFGPGTRLLVL.

The V gene is TRBV11-3, the J gene TRBJ2-1, with 10 positions matching TRBD2. The ends lost 3 bases at V and 4 bases at J; junction bases unmatched: 3. This CDR3 region has 15 residues. Germline loops: CDR1 SGHNT, CDR2 YENEEA. CDR3 DNA: TGTGCCAGCAGCTTGGTAGCGGGGGGATACAATGAGCAGTTCTTC. Its protein is CASSLVAGGYNEQFF.

V usage is TRBV6-5 and J usage is TRBJ2-3, with a tentative D call TRBD1 (6 bases). Per the germline V gene, CDR1 is MNHEY and CDR2 is SVGAGI. Trimming pared 7 bases from V and 3 bases from J, leaving 11 bases between. This CDR3 is 13 amino acids long. CDR3 sequence reads: CASMGAGTDTQYF. In DNA, the CDR3 is TGTGCCAGCATGGGGGCTGGGACAGATACGCAGTATTTT.

This rearrangement joins TRBV4-1 to TRBJ2-7, with D perhaps TRBD2 (6 bases). Between the trimmed V and J ends, which lost 0 bases and 6 bases, there was a span of 21 bases. Germline CDR1 reads MGHRA; CDR2 reads YSYEKL. This CDR3 spans 17 amino acids. Here the CDR3 reads CASSQELRTPDGSEQYF. In DNA form, the CDR3 reads TGCGCCAGCAGCCAAGAACTGCGGACACCCGACGGGAGCGAGCAGTACTTC.

The chain uses TRBV5-1 and TRBJ2-5; the D gene is possibly TRBD1 (6 bases). The CDR3 runs to 12 residues. V shed 1 base and J shed 5 bases, with 6 bases lying between them. From germline, CDR1 is SGHRS and CDR2 YFSETQ. For the CDR3, the DNA is TGCGCCAGCAGCTTGACAGGGGAGACCCAGTACTTC. This codes for CASSLTGETQYF.

The V and J genes are TRBV5-1 and TRBJ2-6, with D possibly being TRBD1 (5 bases). Per germline, CDR1 SGHRS and CDR2 YFSETQ. Between the trimmed V and J ends, which lost 0 bases and 1 base, there was a span of 8 bases. CDR3 size: 16 residues. This CDR3 is CASSLGAGSGANVLTF. DNA for the CDR3: TGCGCCAGCAGCTTGGGGGCAGGGTCTGGGGCCAACGTCCTGACTTTC. Variable domain in full (rest from reference TRBV5-1 and TRBJ2-6): KAGVTQTPRYLIKTRGQQVTLSCSPISGHRSVSWYQQTPGQGLQFLFEYFSETQRNKGNFPGRFSGRQFSNSRSEMNVSTLELGDSALYLCASSLGAGSGANVLTFGAGSRLTVL.

This clone was observed a single time. The V call is TRBV14, the J call TRBJ1-5; no definite D call. In germline, CDR1 is SGHDN, CDR2 FVKESK. The CDR3 covers 15 residues. V was shortened by 2 bases and J by 2 bases, with 10 bases between the two germline ends. CDR3 sequence (DNA): TGTGCCAGCAGCCAATTGGTAGTTGGCAATCAGCCCCAGCATTTT. It specifies CASSQLVVGNQPQHF. The whole variable domain, remainder taken from reference TRBV14 and TRBJ1-5, is EAGVTQFPSHSVIEKGQTVTLRCDPISGHDNLYWYRRVMGKEIKFLLHFVKESKQDESGMPNNRFLAERTGGTYSTLKVQPAELEDSGVYFCASSQLVVGNQPQHFGDGTRLSIL.

About this clone: The germline gene is not matched at one end of the junction; a read error may be the cause. The same CDR3 arises from other DNA sequences in this sample as well. CDR3 bases: TGTGCCAGCAGCTTAGGGGGGGGTTATGGCTACACCTTC. Its protein product is CASSLGGGYGYTF. V usage is TRBV12-3 or TRBV12-4 and J usage is TRBJ1-2; possibly TRBD1 for D (6 bases). This CDR3 has 13 residues.

The chain links TRBV19 to TRBJ1-4; TRBD1 matches 7 bases. The CDR3 has 16 residues. J gave up 8 bases and V 6 bases, and 15 bases lay outside the gene matches. Germline V lookup: CDR1 LNHDA, CDR2 SQIVND (reference sequence). CDR3 loop: CASREASTGLGEKLFF. As DNA, the CDR3 is TGTGCCAGTAGAGAAGCCTCGACAGGGCTGGGGGAAAAACTGTTTTTT. Complete variable domain (other parts from reference TRBV19 and TRBJ1-4): DGGITQSPKYLFRKEGQNVTLSCEQNLNHDAMYWYRQDPGQGLRLIYYSQIVNDFQKGDIAEGYSVSREKKESFPLTVTSAQKNPTAFYLCASREASTGLGEKLFFGSGTQLSVL.